This T cell receptor beta chain was sequenced in a study of regulatory T cells in long-lasting Graves disease. Study-level points and caveats: Persistent disease showed a preference for TRBV28, TRBJ1-2 and TRBJ2-5.

Arm-PCR of CDR3 regions with iRepertoire HTBI primers generated TCR beta libraries. TCRdb called the multiplex PCR reads again in MiXCR, with one record for every CDR3 protein. The table shows some 330,000 distinct CDR3 sequences, with 20% to 25% occurring only once. This CDR3 is built from 15 residues. The V gene end was trimmed by 5 bases and the J gene end by 4 bases; junction bases not matched to a gene: 3. Germline CDR1 is SNHLY and CDR2 is FYNNEI. Stated time point: persistent/refractory GD, antithyroid drugs over 5 years with positive TRAb. There was RNA extracted from PBMCs, and the TCR library was made from it. At least ten counts were recorded for this clonotype. Its antigen is undetermined.

The V and J genes are TRBV2 and TRBJ2-5; TRBD2 agrees at 14 bases. The clonotype comes from a woman between 40 and 50 years old with Graves disease. Sequenced here: peripheral blood mononuclear cells (PBMCs), sampled when the disease was refractory, from a patient treated with antithyroid drugs. The CDR3 here is CASSPTSGRGETQYF. Written as DNA, the CDR3 is TGTGCCAGCAGTCCGACTAGCGGGAGGGGAGAGACCCAGTACTTC.